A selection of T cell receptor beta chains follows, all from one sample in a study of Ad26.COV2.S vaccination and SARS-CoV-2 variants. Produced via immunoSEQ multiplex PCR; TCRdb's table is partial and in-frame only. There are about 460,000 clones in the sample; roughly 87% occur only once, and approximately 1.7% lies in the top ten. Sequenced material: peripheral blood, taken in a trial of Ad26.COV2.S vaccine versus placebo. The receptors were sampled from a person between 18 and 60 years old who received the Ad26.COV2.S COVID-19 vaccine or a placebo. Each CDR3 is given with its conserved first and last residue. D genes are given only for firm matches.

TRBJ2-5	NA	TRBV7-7	TGTGCTAGCAGCTTAACCGGGCCGGGGGATGAGACCCAGTACTTC	CASSLTGPGDETQYF
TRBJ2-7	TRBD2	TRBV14	TGTGCCAGCAGCCAAGGGACTAGCTACGAGCAGTACTTC	CASSQGTSYEQYF
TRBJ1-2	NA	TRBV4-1	TGCGCCAGCAGCCAAGATGAATTATATGGCTACACCTTC	CASSQDELYGYTF
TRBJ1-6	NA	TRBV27	TGTGCCAGCAGTTTATTAGCAGGGAGGAATAATTCACCCCTCCACTTT	CASSLLAGRNNSPLHF
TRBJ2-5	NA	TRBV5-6	TGTGCCAGCAGCCCAGGGTTTTCAGAGACCCAGTACTTC	CASSPGFSETQYF
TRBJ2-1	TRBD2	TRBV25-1	TGTGCCAGCAGTGATGGGACTAGCGGGAGGGGGGAGCAGTTCTTC	CASSDGTSGRGEQFF
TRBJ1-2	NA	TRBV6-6	TGTGCCAGCAGAACCCCCGGGGGGATCAACTATGGCTACACCTTC	CASRTPGGINYGYTF
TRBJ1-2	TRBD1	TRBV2	TGTGCCAGCAGGGACAGGGGGATCTATGGCTACACCTTC	CASRDRGIYGYTF
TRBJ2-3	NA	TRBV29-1	TGCAGCGTTGACGGTAGCACAGATACGCAGTATTTT	CSVDGSTDTQYF
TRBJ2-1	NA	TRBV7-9	TGTGCCAGCAGCCCGACGTTAGGGGACAAATACAATGAGCAGTTCTTC	CASSPTLGDKYNEQFF
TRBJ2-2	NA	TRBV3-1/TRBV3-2	TGTGCCAGCAGCCGGGAGTACACCGGGGAGCTGTTTTTT	CASSREYTGELFF
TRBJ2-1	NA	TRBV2	TGTGCCAGCACTACACAACTAGCTGGAAATGAGCAGTTCTTC	CASTTQLAGNEQFF
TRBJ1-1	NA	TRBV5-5	TGTGCCAGCAGCACGGACAGCCCGAACACTGAAGCTTTCTTT	CASSTDSPNTEAFF
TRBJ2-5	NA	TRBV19	TGTGCCAGTAGTATTACAGGGAACCAAGAGACCCAGTACTTC	CASSITGNQETQYF
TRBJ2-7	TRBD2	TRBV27	TGTGCCAGCAGTTTATCGGGACTAGCGGGCGAGCAGTACTTC	CASSLSGLAGEQYF
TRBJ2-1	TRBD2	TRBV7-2	TGTGCCAGCAGCTTAGGTGGGACTAGCAGATTTTACAATGAGCAGTTCTTC	CASSLGGTSRFYNEQFF